Below, 32 T cell receptor beta chains from the same sample are listed, as sequenced in a study of blood T cell repertoires in COVID-19. Profiling relied on immunoSEQ multiplex PCR, and the TCRdb table lists in-frame clones only, not all of them. Among under 200,000 clones, approximately 90% were seen once, and the ten largest hold 6%. Sequencing was done on a sample of peripheral blood. The receptors were sampled from a man aged 35 to 55 with active or convalescent COVID-19.

The chain combines TRBV2 with TRBJ2-1, with D maybe TRBD1 (5 bases). Looked up from germline, CDR1 is SNHLY and CDR2 is FYNNEI. The V and J ends lost 8 bases and 1 base respectively, with 18 bases between them. The CDR3 has 16 residues. DNA for the CDR3: TGTGCCAGCCTGAACAGGACGAGTGGTTCCTACAATGAGCAGTTCTTC. Its translation is CASLNRTSGSYNEQFF.

The chain links TRBV3-1 (or the pseudogene TRBV3-2) to TRBJ2-1; 8 bases are shared with TRBD1. The J segment lost 2 bases and the V segment lost 4 bases, leaving 10 bases of the junction unmatched. The CDR3 contains 17 residues. Germline V CDR1 and CDR2: LGHDT, YNNKEL (reference sequence). DNA for the CDR3: TGTGCCAGCAGCCTTCAAAAGACAGGGGAGCCCTACAATGAGCAGTTCTTC. It is translated as CASSLQKTGEPYNEQFF.

V is TRBV5-1 and J is TRBJ1-6; D is possibly TRBD1 (5 bases). Germline V gene data show CDR1 as SGHRS and CDR2 as YFSETQ. V was shortened by 0 bases and J by 10 bases, with 17 bases between the two germline ends. CDR3 length: 16 amino acids. DNA of the CDR3: TGCGCCAGCAGCTTGGGGACATTCCTGAGTGGGTCACCCCTCCACTTT. Translated, it gives CASSLGTFLSGSPLHF.

The chain has TRBV3-1 (or the pseudogene TRBV3-2) and TRBJ2-7; maybe TRBD1 (6 bases). Trimming left V 2 bases short and J 6 bases short, with 14 bases between. Germline CDR1 is LGHDT and CDR2 is YNNKEL (reference sequence). The CDR3 spans 14 residues. The CDR3 DNA sequence: TGTGCCAGCAGCCAACCGGGACAATCAGGCGAGCAGTACTTC. This sequence encodes CASSQPGQSGEQYF.

A few counts support this clone. The J gene is TRBJ2-1, the V gene TRBV5-1; TRBD1 might be the D (6 bases). This CDR3 is built from 16 residues. Germline V gene data show CDR1 as SGHRS and CDR2 as YFSETQ. Trimming pared 3 bases from V and 6 bases from J, leaving 19 bases between. The CDR3 region has the DNA TGCGCCAGCAGCTCAAGGGGGACGATTGGATCCAATGAGCAGTTCTTC. Its protein product is CASSSRGTIGSNEQFF.

V and J are TRBV19 and TRBJ2-5, with TRBD1 matching 11 bases. This CDR3 contains 16 residues. V trimming: 5 bases; J trimming: 5 bases; junction bases outside the gene matches: 10. Germline lookup yields CDR1 LNHDA and CDR2 SQIVND (reference sequence). The CDR3 sequence: CASSASWTGGEETQYF. The CDR3 DNA follows: TGTGCCAGTAGTGCGTCCTGGACAGGGGGCGAGGAGACCCAGTACTTC.

CDR3 amino acids: CASSEDGGGTEAFF. The CDR3 nucleotides read TGTGCCAGCAGTGAAGATGGGGGAGGCACTGAAGCTTTCTTT. The J gene is TRBJ1-1, the V gene TRBV6-1; D may be TRBD1 (5 bases). Germline assignment: CDR1 MNHNS and CDR2 SASEGT. Trimming removed 1 base at V and 4 bases at J, with 10 bases between. The CDR3 runs to 14 residues.

This chain connects TRBV28 to TRBJ1-6; 7 bases are a match to TRBD1. The CDR3 contains 16 residues. With V trimmed by 5 bases and J by 6 bases, 10 bases remained unmatched. The germline CDR1 and CDR2 sequences are MDHEN and SYDVKM. CDR3 bases: TGTGCCAGCAGTCCTACCGGGACAGCCATTAATTCACCCCTCCACTTT. Residues: CASSPTGTAINSPLHF.

This chain joins TRBV7-8 and TRBJ2-7; 7 bases map to TRBD2. In germline, CDR1 is SGHVS, CDR2 FQNEAQ. J gave up 7 bases and V 0 bases, and 6 bases lay outside the gene matches. The CDR3 is made up of 14 amino acids. This CDR3 reads CASSLASGIGEQYF. Here the CDR3 DNA reads TGTGCCAGCAGCTTAGCGAGCGGGATTGGGGAGCAGTACTTC.

V usage is TRBV7-2 and J usage is TRBJ1-1; 9 bases line up with TRBD1. Germline V CDR1 and CDR2: SGHTA, FQGNSA. The CDR3 sequence is 12 residues long. The V gene end was trimmed by 5 bases and the J gene end by 10 bases; junction bases not matched to a gene: 5. The CDR3 sequence: CASSANRGLAFF. The CDR3 DNA reads as TGTGCCAGCAGCGCAAACAGGGGGCTAGCTTTCTTT.

The chain recombines TRBV24-1 with TRBJ2-7, with 14 positions matching TRBD2. Germline assignment: CDR1 KGHDR and CDR2 SFDVKD. The CDR3 is 16 amino acids. With V trimmed by 3 bases and J by 2 bases, 2 bases remained unmatched. As DNA, the CDR3 is TGTGCCACCAGTGATGCGGGACTAGCGGGGGCCTACGAGCAGTACTTC. This translates into CATSDAGLAGAYEQYF.

This chain joins TRBV10-3 and TRBJ1-1; 10 bases map to TRBD1. Germline V CDR1 and CDR2: ENHRY, SYGVKD. The CDR3 is made up of 14 amino acids. The V gene end was trimmed by 6 bases and the J gene end by 5 bases; junction bases not matched to a gene: 6. The CDR3 region has the DNA TGTGCCATCAGGATGACAGGGGGCTTAACTGAAGCTTTCTTT. Amino acid sequence: CAIRMTGGLTEAFF.

The rearrangement uses TRBV11-1 and TRBJ1-1; 7 bases line up with TRBD1. V trimming: 3 bases; J trimming: 4 bases; junction bases outside the gene matches: 5. CDR1 is SGHAT, CDR2 FQDESV, per germline (reference sequence). The CDR3 sequence is 14 residues long. The CDR3 DNA reads as TGTGCCAGCAGCTTGGGCAGGGGGTCCACTGAAGCTTTCTTT. Protein product: CASSLGRGSTEAFF.

The chain is built from TRBV11-3 and TRBJ1-1; D is perhaps TRBD1 (5 bases). Trimming removed 4 bases at V and 8 bases at J, with 14 bases between. The germline V gene encodes CDR1 SGHNT and CDR2 YENEEA. There are 13 residues in the CDR3. This CDR3 is CASSSNRGREAFF. In DNA, the CDR3 is TGTGCCAGCAGCTCGAATAGGGGCCGCGAAGCTTTCTTT.

V gene TRBV18 combines with J gene TRBJ2-3; D remains unclear. The germline V gene encodes CDR1 KGHSH and CDR2 LQKENI. Trimming removed 3 bases at V and 0 bases at J, with 16 bases between. This CDR3 contains 17 residues. This chain's CDR3 is CASSPPFGGPSTDTQYF. The CDR3 DNA follows: TGTGCCAGCTCACCGCCCTTTGGCGGCCCTAGCACAGATACGCAGTATTTT.

The V gene is TRBV29-1, the J gene TRBJ2-3, with TRBD1 matching over 10 bases. Germline V gives CDR1 SQVTM, CDR2 ANQGSEA. Losses at the gene ends were 6 bases for V and 2 bases for J; bases not matched to a gene: 8. The CDR3 runs to 15 residues. CDR3: CSVIPGQGSTDTQYF. CDR3 coding DNA: TGCAGCGTAATTCCGGGACAGGGGTCCACAGATACGCAGTATTTT.

This clone occurred once. The chain recombines TRBV6-2 or TRBV6-3 with TRBJ2-5, with TRBD2 matching 10 bases. Germline CDR1 and CDR2: MNHEY and SVGEGT. The CDR3 totals 16 residues. V lost 4 bases to trimming and J lost 5 bases; unmatched junction nucleotides: 10. CDR3 in DNA: TGTGCCAGCAGTTTTCTAAGCGGGGGGGCAGGGGAGACCCAGTACTTC. It translates to CASSFLSGGAGETQYF.

DNA for the CDR3: TGTGCCACCAGGAGGGGAGGAGGGGCCAACGTCCTGACTTTC. Its protein is CATRRGGGANVLTF. The chain links TRBV24-1 to TRBJ2-6, with a weak D call TRBD2 (6 bases). CDR3 length: 14 residues. Germline CDR1 is KGHDR and CDR2 is SFDVKD. Trimming shortened V by 7 bases and J by 4 bases, and 10 bases separated the two germline ends.

V usage is TRBV5-1 and J usage is TRBJ1-1, with D perhaps TRBD1 (5 bases). The V end lost 7 bases, the J end lost 9 bases, and 16 bases lay between the germline ends. Germline-derived CDR1 and CDR2 are SGHRS and YFSETQ. The CDR3 is 12 residues long. The CDR3 here is CASAFDSSKAFF. CDR3 DNA: TGCGCCAGCGCGTTCGACAGTAGTAAAGCTTTCTTT.

The gene calls are TRBV10-3 and TRBJ1-5; a weak D match, TRBD1 (6 bases). Germline V gene lookup returns CDR1 ENHRY and CDR2 SYGVKD. This CDR3 is built from 14 residues. Trimming left V 4 bases short and J 1 base short, with 8 bases between. DNA of the CDR3: TGTGCCATCAGTGGGCAGGGGAGCAATCAGCCCCAGCATTTT. Amino acids: CAISGQGSNQPQHF.

This chain joins TRBV7-9 and TRBJ2-1; D is unresolved. V lost 1 base to trimming and J lost 4 bases, with 5 bases between them. CDR1 is SEHNR and CDR2 is FQNEAQ in the germline V gene (reference sequence). This CDR3 is 13 amino acids long. CDR3: CASSLGPYNEQFF. In nucleotides, the CDR3 is TGTGCCAGCAGCTTAGGGCCGTACAATGAGCAGTTCTTC.

The rearrangement uses TRBV6-1 and TRBJ2-7, with 8 bases matching TRBD1. CDR1 is MNHNS and CDR2 is SASEGT in the germline V gene. The CDR3 is made up of 14 amino acids. V dropped 3 bases and J dropped 2; count of bases not matched to a gene: 3. The CDR3 DNA sequence: TGTGCCAGCAGTGAGAACAGGGGGACCTACGAGCAGTACTTC. Protein product: CASSENRGTYEQYF.

The gene calls are TRBV7-3 and TRBJ2-3; 7 bases map to TRBD2. V lost 5 bases and J lost 2; bases outside the gene matches: 4. The germline V gene encodes CDR1 SGHTA and CDR2 FQGTGA. The CDR3 is made up of 14 amino acids. The CDR3, as DNA: TGTGCCAGCAGCGACCGGGACTACACAGATACGCAGTATTTT. Its protein product is CASSDRDYTDTQYF.

J is TRBJ2-1 and V is TRBV28, with D possibly TRBD2 on 6 matching bases. This CDR3 is built from 15 residues. Germline CDR1 reads MDHEN; CDR2 reads SYDVKM. Trimming removed 2 bases at V and 0 bases at J, with 8 bases between. The CDR3 region is CASSLPTSSYNEQFF. The CDR3 coding sequence is TGTGCCAGCAGTTTACCGACTAGCTCCTACAATGAGCAGTTCTTC.

This clone showed up just a few times. The chain carries TRBV7-9 and TRBJ1-5, with TRBD1 identical over 11 bases. The V and J ends lost 8 bases and 2 bases, in that order; junction bases with no gene match: 11. The length of the CDR3 is 17 residues. Germline lookup yields CDR1 SEHNR and CDR2 FQNEAQ (reference sequence). The CDR3 sequence: CASGPGTGGSGNQPQHF. Written as DNA, the CDR3 is TGTGCCAGCGGTCCCGGGACAGGGGGTTCGGGCAATCAGCCCCAGCATTTT.

This CDR3 is CASSPVAGLAGGSSTQYF. The CDR3 DNA is TGTGCCAGCAGTCCGGTTGCGGGACTAGCGGGAGGGTCTAGTACGCAGTATTTT. The chain links TRBV28 to TRBJ2-3; 16 bases are shared with TRBD2. The germline gives CDR1 MDHEN, CDR2 SYDVKM. The CDR3 consists of 18 residues. J gave up 8 bases and V 5 bases, and 13 bases lay outside the gene matches.

The chain links TRBV19 to TRBJ1-1; 7 bases line up with TRBD1. The CDR3 extends over 17 amino acids. The germline V gene encodes CDR1 LNHDA and CDR2 SQIVND (reference sequence). The CDR3 DNA is TGTGCAGTAGTACCCTCACGACAGGGCCGAATGAACACTGAAGCTTTCTTT. Translated, it gives CAVVPSRQGRMNTEAFF.

The chain carries TRBV7-8 and TRBJ1-1, with a tentative D call TRBD1 (5 bases). V lost 5 bases, J lost 1 base, and 8 bases lay in between. The CDR3 has 13 amino acids. Germline assignment: CDR1 SGHVS and CDR2 FQNEAQ. The CDR3 is CASSNGQNTEAFF. CDR3 nucleotides: TGTGCCAGCAGCAACGGACAGAACACTGAAGCTTTCTTT.

This chain connects TRBV7-2 to TRBJ1-3, with no clear D. V lost 6 bases to trimming and J lost 0 bases, with 12 bases between them. Germline values: CDR1 SGHTA, CDR2 FQGNSA. The length of the CDR3 is 15 residues. The CDR3 DNA is TGTGCCAGCAGAGTAATGCCCGGCTCTGGAAACACCATATATTTT. This gives the protein CASRVMPGSGNTIYF.

This chain connects TRBV9 to TRBJ2-3, with 9 bases aligning to TRBD1. The CDR3 sequence is 15 residues long. CDR1 and CDR2 from the germline V gene are SGDLS and YYNGEE. V lost 4 bases and J lost 3; bases outside the gene matches: 6. The CDR3 bases are TGTGCCAGCAGCCTAGGACAGGGGTGGACAGATACGCAGTATTTT. Protein sequence: CASSLGQGWTDTQYF.

The chain is built from TRBV28 and TRBJ1-3; 8 bases agree with TRBD1. V shed 2 bases and J 4 bases; nucleotides not matched to a gene: 4. This CDR3 has 15 amino acids. Germline V gene data show CDR1 as MDHEN and CDR2 as SYDVKM. CDR3 region: CASSLQGAGGNTIYF. The DNA of the CDR3 is TGTGCCAGCAGTTTACAGGGGGCGGGAGGAAACACCATATATTTT.

This clone was detected only a few times. The rearrangement uses TRBV3-1 (or the pseudogene TRBV3-2) and TRBJ2-7; D perhaps matches TRBD1 (5 bases). Per the germline V gene, CDR1 is LGHDT and CDR2 is YNNKEL (reference sequence). V was trimmed by 3 bases and J by 6 bases, leaving 9 bases between them. The CDR3 loop spans 12 amino acids. CDR3 in amino acids: CASSQGPFEQYF. Here the CDR3 DNA reads TGTGCCAGCAGCCAGGGGCCGTTCGAGCAGTACTTC.